The entry that follows covers one T cell receptor (beta chain) sequence. The antigen is undetermined. These data originate in a study of T cell clones after liver transplantation. Whole-study context: Third-party-reactive TCRbeta sequences from pre-transplant mixed lymphocyte reactions served as antigen-independent comparators. Timepoints were pre-transplant, pre-withdrawal, and after withdrawal was completed or failed. Study-wide points: Small, mixed patient groups and varying post-transplant times limit these conclusions. Migration into the graft, not deletion, may explain lost graft donor-reactive T cells.

Generated by immunoSEQ multiplex PCR, the TCRdb table keeps only in-frame clones and is missing some. The sample lists fewer than 80,000 clones, roughly 80% occurring once. V lost 5 bases, J lost 3 bases, and 14 bases lay in between. Germline values: CDR1 MNHEY, CDR2 SMNVEV (reference sequence). The CDR3 loop spans 14 amino acids. Here the sequenced sample was CD4+ T cells from blood, taken less than 50 months after liver transplant. The receptor comes from a human patient who received a liver transplant. Some T cells may originate from the graft donor. The gene calls are TRBV27 and TRBJ2-7; D possibly corresponds to TRBD1 (6 bases). DNA of the CDR3: TGTGCCAGCAGTGACTCAGGGGCGATCTACGAGCAGTACTTC. This sequence encodes CASSDSGAIYEQYF.